The clone carrying this TCR beta chain was detected only once. The CDR3 consists of 14 residues. Germline V gene sequence: CDR1 SGHRS, CDR2 YFSETQ. V was clipped by 0 bases and J by 0 bases, with 7 bases between them. The data stem from a study of neoadjuvant anti-PD-1 for oral cavity cancer. Data came from immunoSEQ multiplex PCR; TCRdb stores just in-frame clones and leaves some out. The sample holds almost 7,000 clones, around 72% seen once. The sequencing here drew on PBMCs, taken before nivolumab (anti-PD-1) treatment. The chain uses TRBV5-1 and TRBJ2-7; D remains unclear. This clonotype was obtained from a person aged 40 to 85 with oral cavity squamous cell carcinoma. The CDR3 loop reads CASSLEGLSYEQYF. CDR3 nucleotide sequence: TGCGCCAGCAGCTTGGAAGGCCTCTCCTACGAGCAGTACTTC.